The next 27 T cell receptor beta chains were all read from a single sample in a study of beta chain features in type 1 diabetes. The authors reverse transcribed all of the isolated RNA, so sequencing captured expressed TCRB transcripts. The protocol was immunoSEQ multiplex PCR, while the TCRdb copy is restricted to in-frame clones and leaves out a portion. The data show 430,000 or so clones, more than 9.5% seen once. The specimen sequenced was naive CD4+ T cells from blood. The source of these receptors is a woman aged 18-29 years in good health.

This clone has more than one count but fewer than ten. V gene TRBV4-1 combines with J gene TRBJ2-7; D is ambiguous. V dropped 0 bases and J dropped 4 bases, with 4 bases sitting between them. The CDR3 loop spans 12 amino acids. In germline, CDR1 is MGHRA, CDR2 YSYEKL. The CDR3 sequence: CASSQEWYEQYV. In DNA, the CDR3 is TGCGCCAGCAGCCAAGAATGGTACGAGCAGTACGTC.

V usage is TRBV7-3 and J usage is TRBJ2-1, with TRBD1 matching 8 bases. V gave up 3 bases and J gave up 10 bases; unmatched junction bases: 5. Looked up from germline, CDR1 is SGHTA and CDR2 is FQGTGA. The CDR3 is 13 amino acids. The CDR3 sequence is CASSLMDRDEQFF. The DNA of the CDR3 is TGTGCCAGCAGCTTGATGGACAGGGACGAGCAGTTCTTC.

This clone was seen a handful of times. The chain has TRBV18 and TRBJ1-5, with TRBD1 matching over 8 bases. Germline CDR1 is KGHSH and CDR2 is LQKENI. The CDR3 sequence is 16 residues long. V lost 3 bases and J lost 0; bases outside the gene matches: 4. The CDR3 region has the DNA TGTGCCAGCTCACCTCCTGGACAGGGTAGCAATCAGCCCCAGCATTTT. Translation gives CASSPPGQGSNQPQHF.

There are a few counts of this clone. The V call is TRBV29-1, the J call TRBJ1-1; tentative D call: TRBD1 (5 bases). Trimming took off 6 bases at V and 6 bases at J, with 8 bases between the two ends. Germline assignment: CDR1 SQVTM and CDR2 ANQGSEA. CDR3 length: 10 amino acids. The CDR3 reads CSVRDAEAFF. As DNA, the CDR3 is TGCAGCGTGAGGGACGCTGAAGCTTTCTTT.

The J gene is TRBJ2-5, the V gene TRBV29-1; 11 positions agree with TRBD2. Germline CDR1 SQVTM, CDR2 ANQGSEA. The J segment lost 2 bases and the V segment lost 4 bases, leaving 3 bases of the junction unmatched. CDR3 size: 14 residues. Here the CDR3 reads CSVGLAGRQETQYF. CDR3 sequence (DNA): TGCAGCGTTGGACTAGCGGGGAGACAAGAGACCCAGTACTTC. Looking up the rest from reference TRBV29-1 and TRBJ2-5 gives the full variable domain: SAVISQKPSRDICQRGTSLTIQCQVDSQVTMMFWYRQQPGQSLTLIATANQGSEATYESGFVIDKFPISRPNLTFSTLTVSNMSPEDSSIYLCSVGLAGRQETQYFGPGTRLLVL.

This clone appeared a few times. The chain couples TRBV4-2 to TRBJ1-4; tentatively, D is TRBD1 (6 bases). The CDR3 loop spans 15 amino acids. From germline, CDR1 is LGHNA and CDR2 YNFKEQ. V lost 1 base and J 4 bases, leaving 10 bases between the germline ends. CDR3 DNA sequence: TGTGCCAGCAGCCAAGCGGACAGAGATAATGAAAAACTGTTTTTT. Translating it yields CASSQADRDNEKLFF.

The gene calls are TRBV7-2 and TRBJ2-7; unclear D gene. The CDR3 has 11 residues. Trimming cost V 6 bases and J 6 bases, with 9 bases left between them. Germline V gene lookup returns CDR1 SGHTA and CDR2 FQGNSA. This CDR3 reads CASRWMTEQYF. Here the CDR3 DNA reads TGTGCCAGCAGGTGGATGACCGAGCAGTACTTC.

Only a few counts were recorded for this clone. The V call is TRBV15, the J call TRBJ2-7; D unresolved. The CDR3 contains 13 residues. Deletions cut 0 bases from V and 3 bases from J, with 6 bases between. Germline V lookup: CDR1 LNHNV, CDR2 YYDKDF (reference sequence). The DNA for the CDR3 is TGTGCCACCAGCAGAGAGGGGAACTACGAGCAGTACTTC. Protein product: CATSREGNYEQYF.

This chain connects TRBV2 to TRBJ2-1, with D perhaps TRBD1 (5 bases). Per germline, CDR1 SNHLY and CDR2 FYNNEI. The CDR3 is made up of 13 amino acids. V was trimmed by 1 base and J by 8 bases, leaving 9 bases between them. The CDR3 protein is CASSEVGLDEQFF. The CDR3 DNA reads TGTGCCAGCAGTGAAGTGGGGCTAGATGAGCAGTTCTTC.

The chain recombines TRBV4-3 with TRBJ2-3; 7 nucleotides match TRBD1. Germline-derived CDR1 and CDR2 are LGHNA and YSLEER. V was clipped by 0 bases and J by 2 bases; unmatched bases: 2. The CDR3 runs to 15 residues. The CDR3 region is CASSQEGQDTDTQYF. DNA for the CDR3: TGCGCCAGCAGCCAAGAAGGACAGGACACAGATACGCAGTATTTT.

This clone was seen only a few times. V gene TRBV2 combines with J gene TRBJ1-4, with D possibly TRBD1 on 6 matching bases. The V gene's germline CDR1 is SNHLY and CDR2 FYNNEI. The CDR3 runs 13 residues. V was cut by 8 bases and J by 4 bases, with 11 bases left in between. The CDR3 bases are TGTGCCAGCGCAGGGGTGGTTAATGAAAAACTGTTTTTT. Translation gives CASAGVVNEKLFF. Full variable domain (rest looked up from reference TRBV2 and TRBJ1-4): EPEVTQTPSHQVTQMGQEVILRCVPISNHLYFYWYRQILGQKVEFLVSFYNNEISEKSEIFDDQFSVERPDGSNFTLKIRSTKLEDSAMYFCASAGVVNEKLFFGSGTQLSVL.

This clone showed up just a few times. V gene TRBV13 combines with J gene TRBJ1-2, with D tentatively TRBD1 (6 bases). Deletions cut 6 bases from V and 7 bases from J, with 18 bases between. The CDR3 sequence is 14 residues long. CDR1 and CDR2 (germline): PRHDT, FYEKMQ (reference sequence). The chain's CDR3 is CASRPQGIPRGYTF. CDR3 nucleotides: TGTGCCAGCAGGCCACAGGGTATCCCACGTGGCTACACCTTC.

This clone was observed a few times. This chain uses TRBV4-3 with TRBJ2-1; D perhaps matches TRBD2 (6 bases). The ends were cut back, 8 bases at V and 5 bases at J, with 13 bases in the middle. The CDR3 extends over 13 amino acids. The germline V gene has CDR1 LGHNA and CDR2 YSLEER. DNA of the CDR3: TGCGCCAGCGCACTAGCTAGAAACAATGAGCAGTTCTTC. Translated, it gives CASALARNNEQFF.

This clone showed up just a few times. The CDR3 region is CASSCPPVSEADTQYF. The CDR3 DNA reads as TGTGCCAGCAGCTGTCCGCCCGTAAGCGAGGCAGATACGCAGTATTTT. V usage is TRBV27 and J usage is TRBJ2-3; no reliable D call. Per the germline V gene, CDR1 is MNHEY and CDR2 is SMNVEV (reference sequence). This CDR3 contains 16 residues. V was trimmed by 6 bases and J by 4 bases, leaving 20 bases between them.

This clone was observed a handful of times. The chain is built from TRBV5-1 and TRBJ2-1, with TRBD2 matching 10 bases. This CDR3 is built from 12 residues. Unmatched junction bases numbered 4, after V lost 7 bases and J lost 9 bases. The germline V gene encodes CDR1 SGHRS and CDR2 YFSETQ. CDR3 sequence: CASGGLAPEQFF. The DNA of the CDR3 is TGCGCCAGCGGGGGACTAGCGCCTGAGCAGTTCTTC.

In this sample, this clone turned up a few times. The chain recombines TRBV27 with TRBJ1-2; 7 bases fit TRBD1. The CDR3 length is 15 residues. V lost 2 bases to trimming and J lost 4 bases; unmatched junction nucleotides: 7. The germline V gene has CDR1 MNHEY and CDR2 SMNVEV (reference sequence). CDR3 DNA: TGTGCCAGCAGTTTACGTGGGACAGCTAGCTATGGCTACACCTTC. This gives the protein CASSLRGTASYGYTF.

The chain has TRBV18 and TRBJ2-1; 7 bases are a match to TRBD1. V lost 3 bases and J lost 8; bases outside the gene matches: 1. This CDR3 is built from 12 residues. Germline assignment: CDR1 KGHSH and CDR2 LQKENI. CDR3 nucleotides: TGTGCCAGCTCACCCGGACAGGATGAGCAGTTCTTC. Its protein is CASSPGQDEQFF.

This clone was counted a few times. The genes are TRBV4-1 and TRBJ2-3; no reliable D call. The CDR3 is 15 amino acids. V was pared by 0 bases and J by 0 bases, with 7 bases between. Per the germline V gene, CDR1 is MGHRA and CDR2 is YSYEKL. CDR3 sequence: CASSQEPASTDTQYF. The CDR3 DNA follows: TGCGCCAGCAGCCAAGAACCCGCAAGCACAGATACGCAGTATTTT.

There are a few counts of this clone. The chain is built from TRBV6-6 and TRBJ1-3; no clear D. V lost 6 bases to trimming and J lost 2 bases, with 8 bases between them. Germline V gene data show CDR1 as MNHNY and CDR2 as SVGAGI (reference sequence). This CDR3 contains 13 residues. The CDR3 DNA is TGTGCCAGCAGGGTCTTTGCTGGAAACACCATATATTTT. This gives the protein CASRVFAGNTIYF.

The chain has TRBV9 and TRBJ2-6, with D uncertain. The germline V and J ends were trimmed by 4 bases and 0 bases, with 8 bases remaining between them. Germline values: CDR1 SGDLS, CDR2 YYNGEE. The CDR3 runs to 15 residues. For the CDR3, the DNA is TGTGCCAGCAGCCCACCGACCTCTGGGGCCAACGTCCTGACTTTC. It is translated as CASSPPTSGANVLTF.

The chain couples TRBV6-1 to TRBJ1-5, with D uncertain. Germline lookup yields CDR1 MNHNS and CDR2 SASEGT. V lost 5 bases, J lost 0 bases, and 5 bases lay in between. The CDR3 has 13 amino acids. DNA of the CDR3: TGTGCCAGCAGTCGATATAGCAATCAGCCCCAGCATTTT. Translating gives CASSRYSNQPQHF.

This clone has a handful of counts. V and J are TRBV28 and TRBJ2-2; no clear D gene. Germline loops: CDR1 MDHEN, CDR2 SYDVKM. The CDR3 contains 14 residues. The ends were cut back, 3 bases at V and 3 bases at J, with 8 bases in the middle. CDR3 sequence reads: CASSFLLDTGELFF. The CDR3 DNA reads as TGTGCCAGCAGTTTTCTCCTAGACACCGGGGAGCTGTTTTTT.

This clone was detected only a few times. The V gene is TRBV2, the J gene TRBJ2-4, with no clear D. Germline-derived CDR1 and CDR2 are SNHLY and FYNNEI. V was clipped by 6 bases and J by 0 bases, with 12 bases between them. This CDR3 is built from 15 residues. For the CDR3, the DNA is TGTGCCAGCAGCCCCCTGAGGCAAGCCAAAAACATTCAGTACTTC. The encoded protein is CASSPLRQAKNIQYF. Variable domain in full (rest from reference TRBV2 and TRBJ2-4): EPEVTQTPSHQVTQMGQEVILRCVPISNHLYFYWYRQILGQKVEFLVSFYNNEISEKSEIFDDQFSVERPDGSNFTLKIRSTKLEDSAMYFCASSPLRQAKNIQYFGAGTRLSVL.

CDR3 bases: TGTGCCAGCAGCCTCGCGGCAGGGATATATGGCTACACCTTC. This gives the protein CASSLAAGIYGYTF. This rearrangement joins TRBV28 to TRBJ1-2; tentatively, D is TRBD1 (5 bases). V lost 6 bases to trimming and J lost 5 bases, with 16 bases between them. The CDR3 is 14 amino acids. CDR1 MDHEN and CDR2 SYDVKM come from the germline V gene.

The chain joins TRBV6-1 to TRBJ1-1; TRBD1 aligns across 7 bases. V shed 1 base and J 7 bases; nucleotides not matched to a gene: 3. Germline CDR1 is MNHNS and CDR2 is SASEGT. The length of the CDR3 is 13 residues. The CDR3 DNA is TGTGCCAGCAGTGAAGTGAACAGGGGTGAAGCTTTCTTT. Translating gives CASSEVNRGEAFF.

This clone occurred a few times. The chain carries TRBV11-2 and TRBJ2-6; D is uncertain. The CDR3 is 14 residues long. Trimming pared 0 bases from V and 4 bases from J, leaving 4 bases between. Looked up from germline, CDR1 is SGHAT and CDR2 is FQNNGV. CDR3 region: CASSLEMGANVLTF. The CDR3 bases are TGTGCCAGCAGCTTAGAAATGGGGGCCAACGTCCTGACTTTC.

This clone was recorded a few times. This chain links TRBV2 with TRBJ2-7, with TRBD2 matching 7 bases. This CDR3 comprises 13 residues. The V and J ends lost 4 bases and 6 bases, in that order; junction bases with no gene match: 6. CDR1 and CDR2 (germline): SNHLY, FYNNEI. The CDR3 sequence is CASSAETSTEQYV. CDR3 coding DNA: TGTGCCAGCAGTGCGGAGACTAGCACCGAGCAGTACGTC.